These 14 T cell receptor beta chains originate from one sample sequenced in a study of OX40 agonist ivuxolimab in advanced cancers. Assay used: immunoSEQ multiplex PCR; TCRdb lists only in-frame clones, some missing. The sample comprises about 90,000 clones, roughly 93% of which are singletons, and less than 0.35% rests with the top ten. Sequencing used CD4+ or CD8+ T cells sorted from blood, obtained in a trial of the OX40 agonist ivuxolimab. These receptors were collected from an adult with an advanced solid tumor such as melanoma, head and neck, liver or kidney cancer.

This chain connects TRBV18 to TRBJ2-6; the D is unclear. V was cut by 1 base and J by 2 bases, with 6 bases left in between. The CDR3 consists of 15 residues. In germline, CDR1 is KGHSH, CDR2 LQKENI. In DNA, the CDR3 is TGTGCCAGCTCACCACGGTCGGCTGGGGCCAACGTCCTGACTTTC. The encoded protein is CASSPRSAGANVLTF. Combining the CDR3 with reference TRBV18 and TRBJ2-6 gives the whole variable domain NAGVMQNPRHLVRRRGQEARLRCSPMKGHSHVYWYRQLPEEGLKFMVYLQKENIIDESGMPKERFSAEFPKEGPSILRIQQVVRGDSAAYFCASSPRSAGANVLTFGAGSRLTVL.

The V gene is TRBV7-9, the J gene TRBJ2-1; D gene ambiguous. The germline V gene has CDR1 SEHNR and CDR2 FQNEAQ (reference sequence). This CDR3 is 14 amino acids long. V was pared by 2 bases and J by 4 bases, with 9 bases between. CDR3 DNA: TGTGCCAGCAGCTTAAGTCAGGCTTACAATGAGCAGTTCTTC. Amino acid sequence: CASSLSQAYNEQFF.

The chain employs TRBV18 and TRBJ1-2; D unclear. Trimming removed 2 bases at V and 2 bases at J, with 3 bases between. The CDR3 consists of 12 residues. Germline CDR1 is KGHSH and CDR2 is LQKENI. CDR3 bases: TGTGCCAGCTCACCAGGGAACTATGGCTACACCTTC. Protein: CASSPGNYGYTF.

The chain is built from TRBV7-2 and TRBJ2-1, with TRBD2 matching over 11 bases. Looked up from germline, CDR1 is SGHTA and CDR2 is FQGNSA. The V segment lost 0 bases and the J segment 3 bases; nucleotides outside the gene matches: 7. CDR3 size: 18 residues. In DNA form, the CDR3 reads TGTGCCAGCAGCTTAGCTTCCACCGGGACTAGCGGCTACAATGAGCAGTTCTTC. Amino acid sequence: CASSLASTGTSGYNEQFF.

This rearrangement joins TRBV18 to TRBJ2-1; D ambiguous. Deletions cut 5 bases from V and 6 bases from J, with 5 bases between. The germline V gene encodes CDR1 KGHSH and CDR2 LQKENI. The CDR3 has 11 residues. The CDR3 loop is CASSESNEQFF. CDR3 sequence (DNA): TGTGCCAGCTCAGAAAGCAATGAGCAGTTCTTC. Variable domain in full (rest from reference TRBV18 and TRBJ2-1): NAGVMQNPRHLVRRRGQEARLRCSPMKGHSHVYWYRQLPEEGLKFMVYLQKENIIDESGMPKERFSAEFPKEGPSILRIQQVVRGDSAAYFCASSESNEQFFGPGTRLTVL.

The chain employs TRBV20-1 and TRBJ2-4; D remains ambiguous. Germline V gives CDR1 DFQATT, CDR2 SNEGSKA (reference sequence). CDR3 size: 11 residues. Trimming stripped 3 bases from V and 6 bases from J, with 6 bases between. CDR3 DNA sequence: TGCAGTGCTAGTCCAGCAAACATTCAGTACTTC. This codes for CSASPANIQYF.

The rearrangement uses TRBV7-8 and TRBJ1-5; D ambiguous. The CDR3 loop spans 13 amino acids. The germline CDR1 and CDR2 sequences are SGHVS and FQNEAQ. The germline V and J ends were trimmed by 1 base and 5 bases, with 6 bases remaining between them. The chain's CDR3 is CASSLGQYQPQHF. CDR3 DNA: TGTGCCAGCAGCTTAGGGCAGTATCAGCCCCAGCATTTT.

The chain uses TRBV7-9 and TRBJ1-2, with TRBD1 as a possible D gene (5 bases). This CDR3 is built from 12 residues. Germline CDR1 reads SEHNR; CDR2 reads FQNEAQ (reference sequence). Trimming took 1 base from V and 8 from J, leaving 8 bases between them. The CDR3 sequence is CASSLDRFGYTF. The CDR3 nucleotides read TGTGCCAGCAGCTTAGACAGGTTCGGCTACACCTTC.

Remarks on this clone: This CDR3 is also generated by other DNA sequences in the sample. V and J are TRBV15 and TRBJ2-5; weak D call: TRBD2 (5 bases). The CDR3 contains 13 residues. The germline V gene encodes CDR1 LNHNV and CDR2 YYDKDF (reference sequence). With 1 base removed from V and 4 bases from J, the gap between germline ends came to 7 bases. The CDR3 protein is CATSRGSGETQYF. The DNA of the CDR3 is TGTGCCACCAGCAGAGGGAGCGGAGAGACCCAGTACTTC.

The J gene is TRBJ2-3, the V gene TRBV28, with D possibly matching TRBD2 (6 bases). Germline loops: CDR1 MDHEN, CDR2 SYDVKM. V shed 4 bases and J shed 0 bases, with 11 bases lying between them. The CDR3 is 15 amino acids. The CDR3 loop is CASSSASESTDTQYF. The DNA for the CDR3 is TGTGCCAGCAGTTCGGCTAGCGAGAGCACAGATACGCAGTATTTT.

CDR3 loop: CASRPNDRRFYEQYF. For the CDR3, the DNA is TGTGCCAGCAGACCAAACGACAGGAGGTTCTACGAGCAGTACTTC. This sequence joins TRBV6-6 and TRBJ2-7; D may be TRBD1 (6 bases). V shed 6 bases and J shed 3 bases, with 18 bases lying between them. The germline gives CDR1 MNHNY, CDR2 SVGAGI (reference sequence). The CDR3 has 15 residues.

The CDR3 loop reads CATRRNREGPYNEQFF. In nucleotides, the CDR3 is TGTGCCACCAGAAGGAACCGGGAGGGCCCCTACAATGAGCAGTTCTTC. The J gene is TRBJ2-1, the V gene TRBV15; 8 bases map to TRBD2. CDR3 length equals 16 residues. CDR1 is LNHNV and CDR2 is YYDKDF in the germline V gene (reference sequence). V lost 6 bases, J lost 2 bases, and 9 bases stayed unmatched. Variable domain in full (rest from reference TRBV15 and TRBJ2-1): DAMVIQNPRYQVTQFGKPVTLSCSQTLNHNVMYWYQQKSSQAPKLLFHYYDKDFNNEADTPDNFQSRRPNTSFCFLDIRSPGLGDTAMYLCATRRNREGPYNEQFFGPGTRLTVL.

This chain uses TRBV6-6 with TRBJ1-2; D is undetermined. This CDR3 is built from 13 residues. V lost 2 bases, J lost 8 bases, and 12 bases lay in between. Germline assignment: CDR1 MNHNY and CDR2 SVGAGI (reference sequence). The CDR3 sequence is CASSYPRLEGYTF. The CDR3 region has the DNA TGTGCCAGCAGTTACCCGAGGCTGGAGGGCTACACCTTC.

Only one count was recorded for this clone. This chain uses TRBV7-2 with TRBJ2-7, with 9 bases identical to TRBD1. The junction had 5 bases not matched to a gene; V was cut back by 4 bases and J by 7 bases. Looked up from germline, CDR1 is SGHTA and CDR2 is FQGNSA. This CDR3 is 13 amino acids long. CDR3 sequence: CASSSDRGGEQYF. The CDR3 DNA reads TGTGCCAGCAGCTCGGACAGGGGTGGGGAGCAGTACTTC.